One sample yielded the 24 T cell receptor beta chains listed below, sequenced in a study of response to subunit inactivated influenza vaccine. MiXCR, applied by TCRdb to the RT-PCR reads, yields one record per CDR3 protein. This sample has hundreds of thousands of distinct CDR3 sequences; about 14% occur once, and the top ten carry roughly 7.6%. The material sequenced was PBMCs from blood, taken 14 to 15 days before vaccination. Receptor source: a man aged 50-60 years who received an inactivated influenza vaccine.

There are many counts of this clonotype. The J gene is TRBJ2-5, the V gene TRBV3-1; possibly TRBD2 for D (6 bases). Trimming left V 3 bases short and J 1 base short, with 9 bases between. The CDR3 has 14 residues. CDR1 is LGHDT, CDR2 YNNKEL, per germline (reference sequence). CDR3 residues: CASSHRTTQETQYF. CDR3 nucleotide sequence: TGTGCCAGCAGCCATAGGACTACCCAAGAGACCCAGTACTTC.

CDR3 nucleotide sequence: TGTGCCAGCAGCTTTACAGGAAAATACAATGAGCAGTTCTTC. This encodes CASSFTGKYNEQFF. V usage is TRBV13 and J usage is TRBJ2-1, with D possibly TRBD1 on 5 matching bases. Trimming left V 3 bases short and J 4 bases short, with 10 bases between. The CDR3 is 14 residues long. Germline V CDR1 and CDR2: PRHDT, FYEKMQ (reference sequence).

There are a few counts of this clonotype. The rearrangement links TRBV20-1 to TRBJ2-3; D unresolved. CDR1 is DFQATT and CDR2 is SNEGSKA in the germline V gene (reference sequence). V was trimmed by 0 bases and J by 0 bases, leaving 10 bases between them. The CDR3 length is 15 residues. The CDR3 DNA is TGCAGTGCTAGAGAAATAGCCCTGAGCACAGATACGCAGTATTTT. It specifies CSAREIALSTDTQYF.

This clonotype was seen at least ten times. CDR3 DNA: TGTGCCAGCAGCACGGCACTAGCGGGATATTACAATGAGCAGTTCTTC. Amino acids: CASSTALAGYYNEQFF. The chain carries TRBV7-2 and TRBJ2-1; 10 bases align to TRBD2. The CDR3 is 16 residues long. With V trimmed by 5 bases and J by 4 bases, 8 bases remained unmatched. In germline, CDR1 is SGHTA, CDR2 FQGNSA.

The chain uses TRBV7-9 and TRBJ2-5, with D unclear. Looked up from germline, CDR1 is SEHNR and CDR2 is FQNEAQ (reference sequence). The CDR3 has 14 residues. Trimming removed 5 bases at V and 9 bases at J, with 19 bases between. The chain's CDR3 is CASSPWGQSQAQYF. The CDR3 region has the DNA TGTGCCAGCAGCCCCTGGGGTCAATCCCAGGCCCAGTACTTC.

This clonotype was observed a few times. The V call is TRBV6-1, the J call TRBJ2-1; D is perhaps TRBD2 (6 bases). The CDR3 runs to 13 residues. V shed 6 bases and J shed 5 bases, with 11 bases lying between them. The germline V gene has CDR1 MNHNS and CDR2 SASEGT. CDR3 coding DNA: TGTGCCAGCAGGGGAGGAATGAACAATGAGCAGTTCTTC. Translating gives CASRGGMNNEQFF.

This clonotype was detected ten times or more. This chain uses TRBV20-1 with TRBJ2-2; D is unclear. Germline-derived CDR1 and CDR2 are DFQATT and SNEGSKA (reference sequence). Trimming shortened V by 0 bases and J by 1 base, and 3 bases separated the two germline ends. The CDR3 has 13 residues. The CDR3 coding sequence is TGCAGTGCTAGAGACGGGAACACCGGGGAGCTGTTTTTT. This codes for CSARDGNTGELFF.

The chain couples TRBV19 to TRBJ1-5; D uncertain. The V gene's germline CDR1 is LNHDA and CDR2 SQIVND (reference sequence). V was shortened by 3 bases and J by 4 bases, with 7 bases between the two germline ends. The CDR3 runs to 13 residues. The CDR3 region has the DNA TGTGCCAGTAGTATGGGCCCTAATCAGCCCCAGCATTTT. Protein product: CASSMGPNQPQHF.

The chain is built from TRBV5-1 and TRBJ2-5, with D possibly being TRBD1 (6 bases). The CDR3 is made up of 17 amino acids. The V and J ends lost 0 bases and 1 base respectively, with 16 bases between them. CDR1 SGHRS and CDR2 YFSETQ come from the germline V gene. The CDR3 DNA reads as TGCGCCAGCAGCTTGGGGGTATTGAGGGACACCCAAGAGACCCAGTACTTC. It specifies CASSLGVLRDTQETQYF.

This clonotype was observed a single time. The chain has TRBV28 and TRBJ2-1; perhaps TRBD1 as D (7 bases). Germline V gene lookup returns CDR1 MDHEN and CDR2 SYDVKM. The CDR3 consists of 15 residues. V lost 3 bases to trimming and J lost 9 bases, with 18 bases between them. The CDR3 reads CASSLAGRGVAEQFF. In nucleotides, the CDR3 is TGTGCCAGCAGTTTGGCAGGCAGGGGGGTTGCTGAGCAGTTCTTC.

This clonotype was detected a few times. The CDR3 bases are TGCGCCAGCAGCTTGGAGGGCGCGGCTGGAAACACCATATATTTT. Its translation is CASSLEGAAGNTIYF. This chain connects TRBV5-1 to TRBJ1-3; no reliable D call. There are 15 residues in the CDR3. The germline V gene encodes CDR1 SGHRS and CDR2 YFSETQ. Trimming left V 0 bases short and J 2 bases short, with 9 bases between.

This clonotype occurred many times. One end of the junction does not line up with germline, which may come from a read error. This rearrangement joins TRBV7-2 to TRBJ2-2; 8 nucleotides line up with TRBD1. Germline CDR1 is SGHTA and CDR2 is FQGNSA. This CDR3 comprises 16 residues. This CDR3 is CASSLAGTGNTGELFF. CDR3 sequence (DNA): TGCGCCAGCAGCTTGGCCGGGACAGGAAACACCGGGGAGCTGTTTTTT.

The V gene is TRBV10-3, the J gene TRBJ2-4, with 7 nucleotides matching TRBD1. The CDR3 extends over 15 amino acids. The V gene's germline CDR1 is ENHRY and CDR2 SYGVKD. The ends lost 5 bases at V and 8 bases at J; junction bases unmatched: 12. The CDR3 DNA sequence: TGTGCCATCAGTTCCGGGACAGCCCCCAGGGACATTCAGTACTTC. It translates to CAISSGTAPRDIQYF.

Ten or more counts support this clonotype. The chain is built from TRBV7-9 and TRBJ2-1; 10 bases fit TRBD2. The V and J ends lost 8 bases and 0 bases, in that order; junction bases with no gene match: 7. This CDR3 has 16 amino acids. Germline V lookup: CDR1 SEHNR, CDR2 FQNEAQ (reference sequence). The CDR3 loop reads CASSGSGGNSYNEQFF. The DNA for the CDR3 is TGTGCCAGCTCGGGTAGCGGGGGGAACTCCTACAATGAGCAGTTCTTC.

This clonotype was picked up a small number of times. This chain's CDR3 is CATSPYGTSGGNEQFF. CDR3 nucleotide sequence: TGTGCCACCAGTCCATATGGGACTAGCGGGGGCAATGAGCAGTTCTTC. This sequence joins TRBV15 and TRBJ2-1; 14 bases map to TRBD2. V was clipped by 6 bases and J by 6 bases; unmatched bases: 7. This CDR3 region has 16 residues. CDR1 LNHNV and CDR2 YYDKDF come from the germline V gene (reference sequence).

This rearrangement joins TRBV7-8 to TRBJ2-3; D may match TRBD1 or TRBD2 (5 bases each). Per germline, CDR1 SGHVS and CDR2 FQNEAQ. V was trimmed by 6 bases and J by 2 bases, leaving 12 bases between them. This CDR3 is built from 14 residues. Written as DNA, the CDR3 is TGTGCCAGCAGTTCTGGGGGTTACACAGATACGCAGTATTTT. Translating gives CASSSGGYTDTQYF.

This clonotype was seen ten or more times. V and J are TRBV4-2 and TRBJ2-3; D perhaps matches TRBD2 (6 bases). The V end lost 7 bases, the J end lost 2 bases, and 19 bases lay between the germline ends. Germline values: CDR1 LGHNA, CDR2 YNFKEQ. The CDR3 consists of 16 residues. CDR3 sequence: CASTPGTGGFTDTQYF. As DNA, the CDR3 is TGTGCCAGCACCCCCGGGACTGGGGGATTCACAGATACGCAGTATTTT.

This clonotype has a count of ten or more. This rearrangement joins TRBV12-3 or TRBV12-4 to TRBJ2-3; the D is unclear. The CDR3 has 12 amino acids. V gave up 6 bases and J gave up 1 base, with 5 bases separating them. The CDR3 nucleotides read TGTGCCAGCAGGCGCGGCACAGATACGCAGTATTTT. Translated, it gives CASRRGTDTQYF.

In its sample, this clonotype was seen a few times. The chain uses TRBV5-1 and TRBJ1-1; TRBD1 matches at 7 bases. The V gene end was trimmed by 3 bases and the J gene end by 4 bases; junction bases not matched to a gene: 3. The CDR3 totals 13 residues. Germline CDR1 is SGHRS and CDR2 is YFSETQ. CDR3 loop: CASSYGTVTEAFF. For the CDR3, the DNA is TGCGCCAGCAGCTACGGGACAGTCACTGAAGCTTTCTTT.

This rearrangement joins TRBV29-1 to TRBJ2-1; D is perhaps TRBD2 (5 bases). Looked up from germline, CDR1 is SQVTM and CDR2 is ANQGSEA. The CDR3 has 11 residues. The germline V and J ends were trimmed by 4 bases and 8 bases, with 9 bases remaining between them. The CDR3 DNA is TGCAGCGTTGCAACGGAGGATGAGCAGTTCTTC. Protein sequence: CSVATEDEQFF.

This clonotype was seen a handful of times. This sequence joins TRBV7-9 and TRBJ2-1; 12 bases are shared with TRBD2. J gave up 8 bases and V 2 bases, and 4 bases lay outside the gene matches. Germline V lookup: CDR1 SEHNR, CDR2 FQNEAQ (reference sequence). This CDR3 is 15 amino acids long. The DNA of the CDR3 is TGTGCCAGCAGCTTATCTAGCGGGGGGGTCGATGAGCAGTTCTTC. It translates to CASSLSSGGVDEQFF.

The genes are TRBV7-2 and TRBJ1-5; no clear D. Germline CDR1 SGHTA, CDR2 FQGNSA. The V end was cut by 2 bases, the J end by 2 bases, with 13 bases between. The CDR3 runs 16 residues. This CDR3 reads CASSLIGPQGNQPQHF. Here the CDR3 DNA reads TGTGCCAGCAGCTTAATTGGACCGCAGGGCAATCAGCCCCAGCATTTT.

This clonotype turned up a few times. The chain combines TRBV7-9 with TRBJ1-1; the D gene is possibly TRBD1 (6 bases). V lost 3 bases and J 7 bases, leaving 12 bases between the germline ends. This CDR3 is built from 13 residues. Germline CDR1 and CDR2: SEHNR and FQNEAQ (reference sequence). CDR3 amino acids: CASSFRGGGEAFF. CDR3 coding DNA: TGTGCCAGCAGCTTCAGGGGAGGCGGTGAAGCTTTCTTT.

This chain uses TRBV24-1 with TRBJ2-1, with 15 bases that match TRBD2. This CDR3 has 16 amino acids. In germline, CDR1 is KGHDR, CDR2 SFDVKD. Trimming cost V 4 bases and J 6 bases; bases outside gene matches: 3. The CDR3, as DNA: TGTGCCACCAGTGAGCCGGGACTAGCGGGAGGCAATGAGCAGTTCTTC. Translating it yields CATSEPGLAGGNEQFF.